This TCR beta chain was found in a study of blood T cell repertoires in COVID-19. Study-level information: The United States, Italy and Spain supplied acute and convalescent COVID-19 samples. T cells, B-cell-depleted T cells, or PBMCs provided the cDNA or gDNA that served as material.

Original data processing: Quantification of nucleated cells was approximated via reference gene primer amplification. TCRdb keeps only in-frame clones here, not all; method: immunoSEQ multiplex PCR. V and J calls and clone size come straight from that table; D and trimming were deduced from the DNA. The sample shows 140,000 or so clones, 75% to 90% of them seen only once. Germline V gives CDR1 SGHAT, CDR2 FQNNGV. The V end lost 3 bases, the J end lost 2 bases, and 5 bases lay between the germline ends. There are 12 residues in the CDR3. The TCR comes from a man aged 70-80 years who had recovered from COVID-19. This chain links TRBV11-2 with TRBJ2-7; D is uncertain. Input material: peripheral blood. CDR3 bases: TGTGCCAGCAGCTTGGCAACCTACGAGCAGTACTTC. Translating it yields CASSLATYEQYF.